These 12 T cell receptor beta chains share one sample of origin, sequenced in a study of early T cells in non-severe SARS-CoV-2 infection. TCRdb independently ran MiXCR on the 5' RACE reads; one entry per CDR3 protein. The repertoire holds tens of thousands of distinct CDR3 sequences, with around 13% as singletons. The specimen was whole blood. The receptors stem from an adult who was a healthcare worker with PCR-confirmed SARS-CoV-2 infection or an uninfected control (not recorded which).

The chain couples TRBV10-3 to TRBJ2-7; 10 nucleotides agree with TRBD1. After removal of 7 bases from V and 4 bases from J, the junction contained 7 bases not matched to a gene. This CDR3 has 14 amino acids. Germline lookup yields CDR1 ENHRY and CDR2 SYGVKD. The CDR3 sequence: CAIKWTGGAYEQYF. The CDR3, as DNA: TGTGCCATCAAATGGACAGGGGGAGCGTACGAGCAGTACTTC.

This clonotype has only a few counts. The chain employs TRBV28 and TRBJ1-5; D unclear. CDR3 size: 16 residues. V was clipped by 6 bases and J by 4 bases, with 19 bases between them. The V gene's germline CDR1 is MDHEN and CDR2 SYDVKM. The CDR3 nucleotides read TGTGCCAGCAGACCCAACTCTGGCAAGGGTAATCAGCCCCAGCATTTT. Amino acid sequence: CASRPNSGKGNQPQHF.

The chain employs TRBV5-1 and TRBJ2-7; 11 bases map to TRBD2. J lost 0 bases, V lost 0 bases, and 5 bases had no gene match. The germline V gene encodes CDR1 SGHRS and CDR2 YFSETQ. The CDR3 has 17 amino acids. The CDR3 loop is CASSLVPGLAGSYEQYF. The DNA for the CDR3 is TGCGCCAGCAGCTTGGTACCCGGACTAGCGGGCTCCTACGAGCAGTACTTC.

This clonotype came up many times. The genes are TRBV11-2 and TRBJ2-3, with a weak D call TRBD2 (5 bases). V lost 5 bases to trimming and J lost 2 bases, with 14 bases between them. Germline CDR1 and CDR2: SGHAT and FQNNGV. This CDR3 comprises 15 residues. The CDR3 bases are TGTGCCAGCAGCCCCCCGGGAATCCTCACAGATACGCAGTATTTT. Protein sequence: CASSPPGILTDTQYF.

At least ten counts were recorded for this clonotype. The CDR3 bases are TGTGCCAGCGAGACCCGGAGCTCTGGAAACACCATATATTTT. It codes for CASETRSSGNTIYF. The rearrangement links TRBV7-2 to TRBJ1-3; D unresolved. This CDR3 has 14 residues. Trimming cost V 8 bases and J 0 bases, with 11 bases left between them. The germline V gene has CDR1 SGHTA and CDR2 FQGNSA.

This clonotype was counted ten times or more. The chain links TRBV10-3 to TRBJ2-7, with 8 nucleotides matching TRBD1. The CDR3 contains 15 residues. The J segment lost 10 bases and the V segment lost 4 bases, leaving 15 bases of the junction unmatched. Per germline, CDR1 ENHRY and CDR2 SYGVKD. The CDR3 DNA sequence: TGTGCCATCAGTGTCGTACCGGGACAGGCCTCACCTCAGTACTTC. The encoded protein is CAISVVPGQASPQYF.

This clonotype was picked up many times. The chain joins TRBV19 to TRBJ2-1, with 9 bases aligning to TRBD2. Trimming took 3 bases from V and 9 from J; bases not matched to a gene: 6. This CDR3 is 14 amino acids long. Germline V gene lookup returns CDR1 LNHDA and CDR2 SQIVND (reference sequence). The CDR3 DNA reads TGTGCCAGTAGTATTGGCGGGAGGGCCGGTGAGCAGTTCTTC. It specifies CASSIGGRAGEQFF.

This clonotype was seen repeatedly, ten times or more. V and J are TRBV13 and TRBJ2-2; 7 bases match TRBD2. There are 15 residues in the CDR3. The ends lost 3 bases at V and 3 bases at J; junction bases unmatched: 4. CDR1 and CDR2 (germline): PRHDT, FYEKMQ (reference sequence). CDR3 in amino acids: CASSFRAGHTGELFF. The CDR3 coding sequence is TGTGCCAGCAGCTTCAGAGCGGGACACACCGGGGAGCTGTTTTTT.

Many counts were recorded for this clonotype. CDR3 coding DNA: TGTGCCAGCAGTGAAACCGACAGGAACACTGAAGCTTTCTTT. This encodes CASSETDRNTEAFF. This chain connects TRBV6-2 or TRBV6-3 to TRBJ1-1; the D gene is possibly TRBD1 (5 bases). V shed 5 bases and J shed 1 base, with 11 bases lying between them. CDR3 length: 14 amino acids. The germline gives CDR1 MNHEY, CDR2 SVGEGT.

This clonotype has at least ten counts. The chain recombines TRBV12-3 or TRBV12-4 with TRBJ2-1, with 15 bases identical to TRBD2. The trim removed 5 bases at V and 10 bases at J, leaving 6 bases unmatched. The CDR3 sequence is 15 residues long. This chain's CDR3 is CASSPAGTSGGEQFF. The DNA for the CDR3 is TGTGCCAGCAGTCCCGCCGGGACTAGCGGGGGGGAGCAGTTCTTC.

In its sample, this clonotype was seen a few times. The J gene is TRBJ2-5, the V gene TRBV12-3 or TRBV12-4, with D perhaps being TRBD1 or TRBD2 (5 bases each). V was shortened by 6 bases and J by 7 bases, with 21 bases between the two germline ends. This CDR3 comprises 15 residues. The chain's CDR3 is CASSPGALMRGTQYF. The CDR3 nucleotides are TGTGCCAGCAGCCCCGGCGCCCTAATGAGGGGGACCCAGTACTTC.

The CDR3 DNA reads TGCAGCGCTGACTATTCCGAAGAGACCCAGTACTTC. Translation gives CSADYSEETQYF. V usage is TRBV29-1 and J usage is TRBJ2-5, with D possibly matching TRBD2 (5 bases). Looked up from germline, CDR1 is SQVTM and CDR2 is ANQGSEA. Trimming left V 7 bases short and J 3 bases short, with 12 bases between. This CDR3 spans 12 amino acids.